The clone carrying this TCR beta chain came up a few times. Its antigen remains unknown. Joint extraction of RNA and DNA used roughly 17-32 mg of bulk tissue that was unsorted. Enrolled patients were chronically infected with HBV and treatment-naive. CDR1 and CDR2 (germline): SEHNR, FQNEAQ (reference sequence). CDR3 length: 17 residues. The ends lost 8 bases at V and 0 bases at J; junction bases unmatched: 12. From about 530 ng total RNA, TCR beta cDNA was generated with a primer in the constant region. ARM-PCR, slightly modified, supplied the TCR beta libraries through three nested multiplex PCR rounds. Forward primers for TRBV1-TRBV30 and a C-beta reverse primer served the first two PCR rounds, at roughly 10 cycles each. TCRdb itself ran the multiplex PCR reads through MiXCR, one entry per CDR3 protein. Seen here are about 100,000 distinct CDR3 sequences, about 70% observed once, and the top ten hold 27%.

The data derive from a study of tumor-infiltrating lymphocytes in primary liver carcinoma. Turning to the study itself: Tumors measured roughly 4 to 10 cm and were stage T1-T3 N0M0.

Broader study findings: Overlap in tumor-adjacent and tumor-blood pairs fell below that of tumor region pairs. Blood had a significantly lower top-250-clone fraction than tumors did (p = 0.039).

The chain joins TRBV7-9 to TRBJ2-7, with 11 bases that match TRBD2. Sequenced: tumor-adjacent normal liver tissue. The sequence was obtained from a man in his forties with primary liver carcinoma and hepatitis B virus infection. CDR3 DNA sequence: TGTGCCAGCGGGTGGACTAGCGGGCCCCGGAGCTCCTACGAGCAGTACTTC. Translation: CASGWTSGPRSSYEQYF.